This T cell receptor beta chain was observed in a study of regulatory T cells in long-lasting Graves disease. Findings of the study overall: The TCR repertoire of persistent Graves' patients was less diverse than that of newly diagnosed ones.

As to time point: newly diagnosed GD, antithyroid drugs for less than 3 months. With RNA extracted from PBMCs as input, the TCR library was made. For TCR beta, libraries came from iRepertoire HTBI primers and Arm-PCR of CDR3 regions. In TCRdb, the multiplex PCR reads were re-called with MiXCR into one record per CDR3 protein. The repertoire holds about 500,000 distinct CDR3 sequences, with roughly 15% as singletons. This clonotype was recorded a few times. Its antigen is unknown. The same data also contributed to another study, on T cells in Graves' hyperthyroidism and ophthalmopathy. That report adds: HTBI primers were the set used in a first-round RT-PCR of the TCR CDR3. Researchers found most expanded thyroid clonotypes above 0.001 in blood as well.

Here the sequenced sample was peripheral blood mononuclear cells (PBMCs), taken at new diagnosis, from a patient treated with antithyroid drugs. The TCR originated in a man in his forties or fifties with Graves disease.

Written as DNA, the CDR3 is TGTGCCAGCAGTCCGGGACAGGGGTACTATGGCTACACCTTC. It yields the protein CASSPGQGYYGYTF. The chain combines TRBV2 with TRBJ1-2, with 10 nucleotides matching TRBD1. CDR1 SNHLY and CDR2 FYNNEI come from the germline V gene. The V segment lost 5 bases and the J segment 3 bases; nucleotides outside the gene matches: 3. This CDR3 region has 14 residues. The complete variable domain, with remaining parts taken from reference TRBV2 and TRBJ1-2, reads EPEVTQTPSHQVTQMGQEVILRCVPISNHLYFYWYRQILGQKVEFLVSFYNNEISEKSEIFDDQFSVERPDGSNFTLKIRSTKLEDSAMYFCASSPGQGYYGYTFGSGTRLTVV.